These T cell receptor beta chains were read from a single sample in a study of a mutant IDH1 vaccine in newly diagnosed glioma. This table comes from immunoSEQ multiplex PCR, and its TCRdb copy is limited to in-frame clones, with some not included. Among about 50,000 clones listed, over 60% were seen once. Their antigens are not known. The material sequenced was PBMCs, taken from a glioma patient whose treatment included an IDH1 peptide vaccine. These receptor sequences come from a man between 35 and 55 years old with glioma. Each CDR3 is given with its conserved first and last residue. A D gene is named only where the DNA matches it firmly. Where a row states a size, it is once, few, many or the class of an expanded clone; other rows omit it.

v_gene: TRBV5-1
j_gene: TRBJ2-1
abundance: .
d_gene: TRBD2
CDR3nt: TGCGCCAGCAGCTCCCGGACTAGCGGGAGGGCCGGGGATGAGCAGTTCTTC
CDR3aa: CASSSRTSGRAGDEQFF

v_gene: TRBV28
j_gene: TRBJ1-4
abundance: once
d_gene: .
CDR3nt: TGTGCCACCGCACGGGGGAACCGAAAAACTAATGAAAAACTGTTTTTT
CDR3aa: CATARGNRKTNEKLFF

v_gene: TRBV30
j_gene: TRBJ1-3
abundance: .
d_gene: .
CDR3nt: TGTGCCTGCCGATGGGGAGCCGGAAACACCATATATTTT
CDR3aa: CACRWGAGNTIYF

v_gene: TRBV5-1
j_gene: TRBJ2-2
abundance: .
d_gene: TRBD1
CDR3nt: TGCGCCAGCAGGACCCAAACAGGGGCGGGCACCGGGGAGCTGTTTTTT
CDR3aa: CASRTQTGAGTGELFF

v_gene: TRBV5-1
j_gene: TRBJ2-5
abundance: .
d_gene: TRBD2
CDR3nt: TGCGCCAGCAGCCCGGTGAACGGACTAGCGGGAAATGGGGAGACCCAGTACTTC
CDR3aa: CASSPVNGLAGNGETQYF

v_gene: TRBV18
j_gene: TRBJ2-1
abundance: .
d_gene: .
CDR3nt: TGTGCCAGCTCACCAGGAGCAGCAACCTACAATGAGCAGTTCTTC
CDR3aa: CASSPGAATYNEQFF

v_gene: TRBV5-6
j_gene: TRBJ1-1
abundance: .
d_gene: .
CDR3nt: TGTGCCAGCAGCTTGGAGGGGCGGGGGCTCGGCACTGAAGCTTTCTTT
CDR3aa: CASSLEGRGLGTEAFF

v_gene: TRBV7-2
j_gene: TRBJ1-5
abundance: .
d_gene: .
CDR3nt: TGTGCCAGCAGCTTACGACCGGGGCCTTATAGCAATCAGCCCCAGCATTTT
CDR3aa: CASSLRPGPYSNQPQHF

v_gene: TRBV27
j_gene: TRBJ1-2
abundance: .
d_gene: TRBD1
CDR3nt: TGTGCCAGCAGGCCGGGACAGAATTTCTATGGCTACACCTTC
CDR3aa: CASRPGQNFYGYTF

v_gene: TRBV2
j_gene: TRBJ1-5
abundance: .
d_gene: .
CDR3nt: TGTGCCAGCCAGGGGTTCGGGGTTAGCAATCAGCCCCAGCATTTT
CDR3aa: CASQGFGVSNQPQHF

v_gene: TRBV6-1
j_gene: TRBJ2-7
abundance: few
d_gene: TRBD2
CDR3nt: TGTGCCAGCAGGATGCCGGGACTAGCGGCCTACGAGCAGTACTTC
CDR3aa: CASRMPGLAAYEQYF

v_gene: TRBV18
j_gene: TRBJ2-1
abundance: .
d_gene: .
CDR3nt: TGTGCCAGCTCACCCGGACAGTTCTACAATGAGCAGTTCTTC
CDR3aa: CASSPGQFYNEQFF

v_gene: TRBV19
j_gene: TRBJ1-2
abundance: .
d_gene: .
CDR3nt: TGTGCCAGTAGTATAGACAGTTACGTGGATGGCTACACCTTC
CDR3aa: CASSIDSYVDGYTF

v_gene: TRBV9
j_gene: TRBJ1-2
abundance: .
d_gene: TRBD1
CDR3nt: TGTGCCAGCAGCGTAACGACAGGGAGTGGCTACACCTTC
CDR3aa: CASSVTTGSGYTF

v_gene: TRBV7-2
j_gene: TRBJ1-4
abundance: medium-sized
d_gene: .
CDR3nt: TGTGCCAGCAGCTTAGGGGCGGCAACTAATGAAAAACTGTTTTTT
CDR3aa: CASSLGAATNEKLFF

v_gene: TRBV4-3
j_gene: TRBJ2-1
abundance: .
d_gene: .
CDR3nt: TGCGCCAGCAGCCAAGATGGGCCCCCTTTAAATAATGAGCAGTTCTTC
CDR3aa: CASSQDGPPLNNEQFF

v_gene: TRBV25-1
j_gene: TRBJ2-1
abundance: .
d_gene: .
CDR3nt: TGTGCCAGCAGTGAATACACAGGTCGGGGAACCTACAATGAGCAGTTCTTC
CDR3aa: CASSEYTGRGTYNEQFF